Detailed here is one T cell receptor (beta chain). Trimming at V came to 6 bases and at J to 5 bases, leaving 14 bases not matched to a gene. The CDR3 loop spans 17 amino acids. CDR1 and CDR2 (germline): SGHNT, YYREEE (reference sequence). The data belong to a study of regulatory T cells in long-lasting Graves disease. Sequencing libraries for TCR beta were prepared with iRepertoire HTBI primers and Arm-PCR of CDR3 regions. TCRdb independently ran MiXCR on the multiplex PCR reads; one entry per CDR3 protein. The sample contains about 320,000 distinct CDR3 sequences, about a sixth of which appear only once. The sample's time point: newly diagnosed GD, antithyroid drugs for less than 3 months. The TCR library used RNA extracted from PBMCs. The diagnosis of Graves' disease used American Thyroid Association guidelines.

This TCR came from a female donor with Graves disease. The source material was peripheral blood mononuclear cells (PBMCs), sampled at new diagnosis, from a patient treated with antithyroid drugs. This chain joins TRBV5-4 and TRBJ2-2; 9 bases line up with TRBD1. The DNA of the CDR3 is TGTGCCAGCATGGACAGGGGCCGCAATAGCGGGACCGGGGAGCTGTTTTTT. This sequence encodes CASMDRGRNSGTGELFF. Complete variable domain (other parts from reference TRBV5-4 and TRBJ2-2): ETGVTQSPTHLIKTRGQQVTLRCSSQSGHNTVSWYQQALGQGPQFIFQYYREEENGRGNFPPRFSGLQFPNYSSELNVNALELDDSALYLCASMDRGRNSGTGELFFGEGSRLTVL.